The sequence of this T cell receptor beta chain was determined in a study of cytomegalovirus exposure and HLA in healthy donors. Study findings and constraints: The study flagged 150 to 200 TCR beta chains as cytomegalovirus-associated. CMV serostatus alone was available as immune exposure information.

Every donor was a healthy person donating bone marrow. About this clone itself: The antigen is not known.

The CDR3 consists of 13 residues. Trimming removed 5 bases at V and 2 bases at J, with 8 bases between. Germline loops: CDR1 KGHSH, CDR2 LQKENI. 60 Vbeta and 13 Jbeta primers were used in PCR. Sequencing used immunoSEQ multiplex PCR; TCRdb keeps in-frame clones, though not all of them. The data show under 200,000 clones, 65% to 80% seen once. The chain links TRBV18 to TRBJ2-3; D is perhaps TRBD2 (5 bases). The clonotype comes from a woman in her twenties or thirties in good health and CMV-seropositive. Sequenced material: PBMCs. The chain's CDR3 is CASSEDSTDTQYF. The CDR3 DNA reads TGTGCCAGCTCAGAGGACTCCACAGATACGCAGTATTTT.